What follows is one T cell receptor beta chain and its context. Its antigen is currently unknown. The germline CDR1 and CDR2 sequences are SNHLY and FYNNEI. CDR3 length equals 15 residues. V lost 6 bases, J lost 6 bases, and 9 bases stayed unmatched. These data come from a study of CD8 T cells in ankylosing spondylitis. Libraries for TCR beta were made by quantitative 5'-RACE with molecular barcodes. From the 5' RACE reads, TCRdb called clonotypes with MiXCR, one entry per CDR3 protein. The sample yields 250,000 to 400,000 distinct CDR3 sequences, around 10% seen once. Study-wide results and caveats: Researchers reportedly found disease-linked clones significantly enriched in matched ankylosing spondylitis synovial fluid.

Specimen: blood, either unsorted or a sorted T cell fraction (not recorded which). The chain links TRBV2 to TRBJ2-7, with 12 bases that match TRBD2. The origin of this receptor is a female donor with ankylosing spondylitis or in good health (not recorded which). DNA of the CDR3: TGTGCCAGCAGCACTCCTAGCGGGAGGGCCGCCGAGCAGTACTTC. This sequence encodes CASSTPSGRAAEQYF.